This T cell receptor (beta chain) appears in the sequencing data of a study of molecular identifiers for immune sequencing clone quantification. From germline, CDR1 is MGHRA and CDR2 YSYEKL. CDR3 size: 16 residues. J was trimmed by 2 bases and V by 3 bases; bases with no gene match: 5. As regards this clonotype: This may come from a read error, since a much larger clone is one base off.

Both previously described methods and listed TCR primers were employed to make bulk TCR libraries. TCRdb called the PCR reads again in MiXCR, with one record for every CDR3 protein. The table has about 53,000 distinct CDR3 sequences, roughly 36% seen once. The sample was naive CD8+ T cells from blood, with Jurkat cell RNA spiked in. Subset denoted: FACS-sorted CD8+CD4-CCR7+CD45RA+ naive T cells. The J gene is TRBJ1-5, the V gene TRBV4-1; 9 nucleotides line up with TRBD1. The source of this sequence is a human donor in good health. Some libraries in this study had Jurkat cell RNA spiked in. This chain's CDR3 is CASSHLTGGGNQPQHF. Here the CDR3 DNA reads TGCGCCAGCAGCCACCTGACAGGGGGTGGCAATCAGCCCCAGCATTTT.